A selection of T cell receptor beta chains follows, all from one sample in a study of cytomegalovirus exposure and HLA in healthy donors. The method was immunoSEQ multiplex PCR; TCRdb's version includes in-frame clones alone and lacks a portion of them. Of 150,000 to 200,000 clones detected, approximately 81% appear once; the ten largest clones hold approximately 1.9%. Material: PBMCs. These receptors all stem from a man younger than 30 in good health and CMV-seronegative. The CDR3 runs from the conserved cysteine through the conserved F or W. Fields, in order: J gene, clone size, V gene, D gene, CDR3 DNA, CDR3 protein. The D gene is left open where the match is weak. Clone size is shown for a subset of rows, as once, few, many or a class of expanded clone.

J gene: TRBJ1-1
clone size: once
V gene: TRBV7-9
D gene: .
CDR3 DNA: TGTGCCAGCAGCGCCCACAGCGCGGGAGGGCCGAATGAAGCTTTCTTT
CDR3 protein: CASSAHSAGGPNEAFF

J gene: TRBJ2-7
clone size: few
V gene: TRBV29-1
D gene: .
CDR3 DNA: TGCAGCGTTGTAGGACAGAGCCTTAACTACGAGCAGTACTTC
CDR3 protein: CSVVGQSLNYEQYF

J gene: TRBJ1-1
clone size: .
V gene: TRBV5-1
D gene: .
CDR3 DNA: TGCGCCAGCAGCTTGGAGGGGGGGCACGACACTGAAGCTTTCTTT
CDR3 protein: CASSLEGGHDTEAFF

J gene: TRBJ2-7
clone size: .
V gene: TRBV6-5
D gene: TRBD2
CDR3 DNA: TGTGCCAGCAGAAATCTAGCGGGAGGTGGTGACGAGCAGTACTTC
CDR3 protein: CASRNLAGGGDEQYF

J gene: TRBJ1-1
clone size: .
V gene: TRBV5-1
D gene: .
CDR3 DNA: TGCGCCAGCAGCTTGTCGGGGGTGAGGACTGAAGCTTTCTTT
CDR3 protein: CASSLSGVRTEAFF

J gene: TRBJ2-6
clone size: .
V gene: TRBV5-4
D gene: .
CDR3 DNA: TGTGCCAGCAGCTTTGGGGGCCAGGGCGTCTCTGGGGCCAACGTCCTGACTTTC
CDR3 protein: CASSFGGQGVSGANVLTF

J gene: TRBJ1-1
clone size: .
V gene: TRBV6-5
D gene: .
CDR3 DNA: TGTGCCAGCAGGTTCCAGGGAATCAAGGATGAAGCTTTCTTT
CDR3 protein: CASRFQGIKDEAFF

J gene: TRBJ1-1
clone size: few
V gene: TRBV12-5
D gene: .
CDR3 DNA: TGTGCTAGTGGCCCCAACGCGGGCACTGAAGCTTTCTTT
CDR3 protein: CASGPNAGTEAFF

J gene: TRBJ2-2
clone size: .
V gene: TRBV23-1
D gene: TRBD2
CDR3 DNA: TGCGCCAGCAGGCAGGGACTAGCGGGTACCCCGAACACCGGGGAGCTGTTTTTT
CDR3 protein: CASRQGLAGTPNTGELFF

J gene: TRBJ1-5
clone size: .
V gene: TRBV2
D gene: TRBD1
CDR3 DNA: TGTGCCAGCAGCTTGGACAGGGGGCTAGCCAATCAGCCCCAGCATTTT
CDR3 protein: CASSLDRGLANQPQHF

J gene: TRBJ2-2
clone size: .
V gene: TRBV5-4
D gene: .
CDR3 DNA: TGTGCCAGCAGCTTGGTCGAGACCGGGGAGCTGTTTTTT
CDR3 protein: CASSLVETGELFF

J gene: TRBJ2-2
clone size: few
V gene: TRBV6-5
D gene: .
CDR3 DNA: TGTGCCAGCAGCAGAACGAACACCGGGGAGCTGTTTTTT
CDR3 protein: CASSRTNTGELFF

J gene: TRBJ2-5
clone size: .
V gene: TRBV5-4
D gene: .
CDR3 DNA: TGTGCCAGCAGCACACTTGGGACACATCAAGAGACCCAGTACTTC
CDR3 protein: CASSTLGTHQETQYF

J gene: TRBJ2-5
clone size: .
V gene: TRBV27
D gene: TRBD2
CDR3 DNA: TGTGCCAGCAGTTTAGGGGGAGGGTTGACCCAGTACTTC
CDR3 protein: CASSLGGGLTQYF

J gene: TRBJ1-1
clone size: .
V gene: TRBV19
D gene: .
CDR3 DNA: TGTGCCAGTAGAACGGGCCAGGGGCCGGAAACTGAAGCTTTCTTT
CDR3 protein: CASRTGQGPETEAFF

J gene: TRBJ1-4
clone size: .
V gene: TRBV19
D gene: .
CDR3 DNA: TGTGCCAGTACCCGGGACATAAGGGATGAAAAACTGTTTTTT
CDR3 protein: CASTRDIRDEKLFF